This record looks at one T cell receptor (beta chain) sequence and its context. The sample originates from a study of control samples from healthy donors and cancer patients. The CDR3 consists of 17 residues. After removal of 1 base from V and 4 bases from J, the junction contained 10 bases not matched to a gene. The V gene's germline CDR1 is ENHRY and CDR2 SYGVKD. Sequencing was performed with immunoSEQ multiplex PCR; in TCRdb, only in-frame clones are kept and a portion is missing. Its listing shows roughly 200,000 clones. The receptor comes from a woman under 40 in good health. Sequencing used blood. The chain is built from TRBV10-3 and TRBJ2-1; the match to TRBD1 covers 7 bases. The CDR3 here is CAISELGQPGKYNEQFF. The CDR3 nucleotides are TGTGCCATCAGTGAGTTGGGACAGCCCGGGAAGTACAATGAGCAGTTCTTC.